What follows is one T cell receptor (beta chain) and its context. TCRdb's table, derived via immunoSEQ multiplex PCR, lists solely in-frame clones and lacks some. The sample shows about 180,000 clones, approximately 80% of them seen only once. Participants had their cohort set by participant-reported clinical history. Exposed participants encountered a COVID-19 case during the 2 weeks preceding study entry. The record originates from a study of blood T cell repertoires in COVID-19. The CDR3 spans 14 residues. V lost 5 bases and J lost 8; bases outside the gene matches: 9. The germline CDR1 and CDR2 sequences are SGHTA and FQGTGA.

The rearrangement joins TRBV7-3 to TRBJ2-1; TRBD2 matches at 7 bases. The sequencing input was PBMCs or T cells enriched from blood (not recorded which). The clonotype originates from a man aged 55-75 years who had been exposed to COVID-19. The DNA of the CDR3 is TGTGCCAGCAGCGTGGCTAGCGGTCGCGATGAGCAGTTCTTC. Amino acid sequence: CASSVASGRDEQFF. Combining the CDR3 with reference TRBV7-3 and TRBJ2-1 gives the whole variable domain GAGVSQTPSNKVTEKGKYVELRCDPISGHTALYWYRQSLGQGPEFLIYFQGTGAADDSGLPNDRFFAVRPEGSVSTLKIQRTERGDSAVYLCASSVASGRDEQFFGPGTRLTVL.